The 21 T cell receptor beta chains below come from one sample, sequenced in a study of tumor-infiltrating lymphocytes in primary liver carcinoma. In addition to blood RNA drawn from unsorted whole blood, germline DNA was extracted. Using a constant-region primer together with ProtoScript II reverse transcriptase, TCR beta cDNA was made from 500 ng of total RNA. Each TCR beta library was derived from three nested multiplex PCR rounds that employed slightly modified ARM-PCR. TRBV1-TRBV30 forward primers and a C-beta reverse primer were used in the first two PCR rounds, which each ran for about 9 cycles. TCRdb redid the calling of the multiplex PCR reads with MiXCR, one entry per CDR3 protein. The data contain 310,000 or so distinct CDR3 sequences, about 50% of them singletons. Sequencing was done on a sample of peripheral blood. These receptors all come from a woman aged 25-40 years with primary liver carcinoma and hepatitis B virus infection.

J is TRBJ2-5 and V is TRBV2; D gene unclear. The CDR3 has 14 amino acids. V lost 0 bases, J lost 0 bases, and 5 bases lay in between. Germline CDR1 and CDR2: SNHLY and FYNNEI. CDR3 DNA: TGTGCCAGCAGTGAAGCCCCCTACCAAGAGACCCAGTACTTC. Protein sequence: CASSEAPYQETQYF.

About this clonotype itself: With a much larger clone just one base away, this may be a read error. The chain has TRBV29-1 and TRBJ1-3; D gene uncertain. The CDR3 consists of 15 residues. Germline CDR1 is SQVTM and CDR2 is ANQGSEA. The CDR3 sequence is CTPEDSRSSGNTIYF. CDR3 DNA: TGCACCCCCGAAGACTCCCGTTCATCTGGAAACACCATATATTTT.

This clonotype occurred once. The junction does not match germline at one end; this may be a read error. V usage is TRBV6-5 and J usage is TRBJ2-1, with 10 bases aligning to TRBD1. Germline loops: CDR1 MNHEY, CDR2 SVGAGI. This CDR3 contains 17 residues. The CDR3 nucleotides read TGTGCCAGCAGTTATCAGACAGGGGGCTTCAATATCAATGAGCGGTTCTTC. As protein: CASSYQTGGFNINERFF.

This clonotype was detected many times. For the CDR3, the DNA is TGTGCCAGCAGCCTCTCCGGGACTAGCCATGAGCAGTTCTTC. Its translation is CASSLSGTSHEQFF. The V and J genes are TRBV12-3 or TRBV12-4 and TRBJ2-1; TRBD2 matches at 9 bases. The length of the CDR3 is 14 residues. Unmatched junction bases numbered 8, after V lost 6 bases and J lost 8 bases.

The rearrangement joins TRBV13 to TRBJ2-1; 7 nucleotides agree with TRBD2. After removal of 4 bases from V and 6 bases from J, the junction contained 9 bases not matched to a gene. Germline CDR1 and CDR2: PRHDT and FYEKMQ (reference sequence). The CDR3 runs to 15 residues. The CDR3 sequence is CASSSGGRNPNEQFF. The CDR3 bases are TGTGCCAGCAGCTCGGGAGGCCGGAACCCCAATGAGCAGTTCTTC.

To note about this clonotype: Being one base from a much bigger clone, this may be a read error. The chain links TRBV4-1 to TRBJ2-7; 9 nucleotides agree with TRBD2. CDR1 and CDR2 (germline): MGHRA, YSYEKL. The V gene end was trimmed by 4 bases and the J gene end by 5 bases; junction bases not matched to a gene: 12. The CDR3 has 16 residues. The CDR3 protein is CASSLEEAGGVNEQYF. The DNA of the CDR3 is TGCGCCAGCAGCCTAGAGGAAGCGGGAGGAGTTAACGAGCAGTACTTC.

As for this clonotype: The CDR3 does not end in the conserved phenylalanine or tryptophan, so this is likely a read error. J is TRBJ1-3 and V is TRBV6-1; no definite D call. The CDR3 covers 15 residues. Germline V CDR1 and CDR2: MNHNS, SASEGT. The CDR3 region is CASSEGPSSENTIYI. The CDR3 DNA reads as TGTGCCAGCAGTGAAGGCCCCAGCTCTGAAAACACCATATATATT.

The gene calls are TRBV4-3 and TRBJ2-7, with D uncertain. The V end was cut by 1 base, the J end by 6 bases, with 10 bases between. Germline lookup yields CDR1 LGHNA and CDR2 YSLEER. The length of the CDR3 is 13 residues. CDR3 nucleotides: TGCGCCAGCAGCCAAGCCCCCTCCCTCGAGCAGTACTTC. It codes for CASSQAPSLEQYF.

This sequence joins TRBV5-4 and TRBJ1-1, with a possible D match to TRBD1 (6 bases). Trimming removed 5 bases at V and 4 bases at J, with 18 bases between. The germline V gene has CDR1 SGHNT and CDR2 YYREEE (reference sequence). The CDR3 extends over 15 amino acids. CDR3 DNA sequence: TGTGCCAGCAGGAGAGACAGGTCTCTGAGCACTGAAGCTTTCTTT. Its protein is CASRRDRSLSTEAFF. The entire variable domain, with the rest obtained from reference TRBV5-4 and TRBJ1-1, is as follows: ETGVTQSPTHLIKTRGQQVTLRCSSQSGHNTVSWYQQALGQGPQFIFQYYREEENGRGNFPPRFSGLQFPNYSSELNVNALELDDSALYLCASRRDRSLSTEAFFGQGTRLTVV.

The chain recombines TRBV5-6 with TRBJ2-5; possibly TRBD2 for D (6 bases). Trimming pared 7 bases from V and 5 bases from J, leaving 18 bases between. Germline values: CDR1 SGHDT, CDR2 YYEEEE. The CDR3 consists of 14 residues. The CDR3 region is CASDAGTNGETQYF. The CDR3 DNA is TGTGCCAGCGATGCGGGAACCAACGGGGAGACCCAGTACTTC.

The table lists this clonotype with a few counts. The chain employs TRBV7-9 and TRBJ2-2; D is perhaps TRBD2 (6 bases). Looked up from germline, CDR1 is SEHNR and CDR2 is FQNEAQ (reference sequence). V was clipped by 1 base and J by 0 bases, with 12 bases between them. CDR3 length: 17 amino acids. As DNA, the CDR3 is TGTGCCAGCAGCTTAGTTCCGGGAGTCACGAACACCGGGGAGCTGTTTTTT. Its translation: CASSLVPGVTNTGELFF.

The chain joins TRBV6-2 or TRBV6-3 to TRBJ2-7; D remains unclear. The V end was cut by 7 bases, the J end by 2 bases, with 12 bases between. CDR3 length: 13 amino acids. Germline V gives CDR1 MNHEY, CDR2 SVGEGT. CDR3 protein: CASKKTVAYEQYF. CDR3 nucleotides: TGTGCCAGCAAGAAAACAGTGGCCTACGAGCAGTACTTC.

Of note for this clonotype: One base away lies a much larger clone, so this may be a sequencing read error. The chain carries TRBV29-1 and TRBJ1-5; TRBD1 matches 9 bases. This CDR3 is 13 amino acids long. Germline trimming cut 8 bases from V and 5 bases from J; bases unmatched to any gene: 7. Per germline, CDR1 SQVTM and CDR2 ANQGSEA. CDR3 sequence: CSFVDRGDQPQHF. The CDR3 DNA reads TGCAGCTTTGTCGACAGGGGGGATCAGCCCCAGCATTTT.

This clonotype has only a few counts. The chain combines TRBV4-1 with TRBJ1-2; no definite D call. This CDR3 has 14 residues. CDR1 and CDR2 (germline): MGHRA, YSYEKL. V gave up 0 bases and J gave up 4 bases, with 9 bases separating them. CDR3: CASSQDLKGYGYTF. The DNA of the CDR3 is TGCGCCAGCAGCCAAGATTTAAAGGGCTATGGCTACACCTTC.

A word on this clonotype: This may arise from a read error, as a much more abundant clone is one base away. The CDR3 DNA reads as TGTGCCAGCAACCGCGGCCCGAGGAACGAGCAGTTCTTC. Translating it yields CASNRGPRNEQFF. This chain joins TRBV12-3 or TRBV12-4 and TRBJ2-1, with D hard to call. This CDR3 is 13 amino acids long. V was cut by 7 bases and J by 10 bases, with 17 bases left in between.

This clonotype was counted a few times. CDR3 in DNA: TGTGCCAGCAGTTACTTAAACACGGGAGGGCCCCATGGGACCCAGTACTTC. Residues: CASSYLNTGGPHGTQYF. V is TRBV6-6 and J is TRBJ2-5; 8 bases match TRBD2. The CDR3 spans 17 residues. The V and J ends lost 1 base and 7 bases, in that order; junction bases with no gene match: 14. CDR1 and CDR2 (germline): MNHNY, SVGAGI (reference sequence).

As concerns this clonotype: Germline and junction disagree at one end, which may indicate a read error. The chain combines TRBV9 with TRBJ1-3; 7 bases are a match to TRBD1. The CDR3 is 15 amino acids. Germline assignment: CDR1 SGDLS and CDR2 YYNGEE. CDR3 residues: CASSVERGRGNAIYF. The CDR3 DNA is TGTGCCAGCAGCGTAGAAAGGGGGCGCGGAAACGCCATATATTTT.

This chain uses TRBV5-1 with TRBJ1-6; 8 positions agree with TRBD1. V was clipped by 4 bases and J by 10 bases; unmatched bases: 7. This CDR3 has 14 residues. The germline V gene encodes CDR1 SGHRS and CDR2 YFSETQ. The CDR3 DNA is TGCGCCAGCAGCGCGAGGACAGGGCAATCACCCCTCCACTTT. Its protein is CASSARTGQSPLHF.

About this clonotype: One base away lies a much larger clone, so this may be a sequencing read error. The genes are TRBV12-3 or TRBV12-4 and TRBJ2-2, with 11 bases matching TRBD2. The CDR3 spans 17 residues. The CDR3 region is CAGSRLAGPSNTGELFF. CDR3 in DNA: TGTGCCGGCAGTCGACTAGCGGGGCCGTCGAACACCGGGGAGCTGTTTTTT.

As regards this clonotype: A clone one base away is much larger, so this may be a read error. The chain is built from TRBV12-3 or TRBV12-4 and TRBJ1-4; TRBD1 matches at 7 bases. Trimming at V came to 5 bases and at J to 8 bases, leaving 11 bases not matched to a gene. The CDR3 totals 15 residues. CDR3 in amino acids: CASSPRIGGIEKLFF. DNA of the CDR3: TGTGCCAGCAGTCCCCGGATAGGGGGCATCGAAAAACTGTTTTTT.

This clonotype was recorded at least ten times. The chain is built from TRBV11-2 and TRBJ2-1, with D perhaps being TRBD1 or TRBD2 (6 bases each). Deletions cut 7 bases from V and 8 bases from J, with 15 bases between. The CDR3 consists of 13 residues. Per the germline V gene, CDR1 is SGHAT and CDR2 is FQNNGV. CDR3 nucleotide sequence: TGTGCCAGCACTCGGAGGGGGGAGGATGAGCAGTTCTTC. Translated, it gives CASTRRGEDEQFF.